This T cell receptor (beta chain) was recovered during a study of T cell repertoires in cytomegalovirus infection. At the level of the study: Public TCR beta signatures marked donors with CMV infection and the matching HLA. Findings and caveats of the study: Using cumulative public TCR beta family frequency, the authors identified those who carried CMV together with the relevant HLA. Predominance within the ex vivo response was attributable to HLA-C-restricted CMV-specific TCR beta clonotypes.

CDR1 and CDR2 (germline): SGHAT, FQNNGV. This CDR3 comprises 13 residues. The J segment lost 7 bases and the V segment lost 3 bases, leaving 0 bases of the junction unmatched. TCRdb recomputed calls from the reads with MiXCR, one row per CDR3 protein. The data show about 530,000 distinct CDR3 sequences, roughly 29% seen once. On this clonotype itself: Antigen: not known.

Sequenced sample: PBMCs. The V gene is TRBV11-2, the J gene TRBJ2-1; 10 positions match TRBD2. The origin of this receptor is a human donor in good health (CMV status not recorded). Some clones in this sample may be carry-over from other donors' samples. The CDR3 reads CASSFSGGNEQFF. The CDR3 nucleotides are TGTGCCAGCAGCTTTAGCGGGGGGAATGAGCAGTTCTTC. Drawing the rest from reference TRBV11-2 and TRBJ2-1, the complete variable domain is EAGVAQSPRYKIIEKRQSVAFWCNPISGHATLYWYQQILGQGPKLLIQFQNNGVVDDSQLPKDRFSAERLKGVDSTLKIQPAKLEDSAVYLCASSFSGGNEQFFGPGTRLTVL.